The 5 T cell receptor beta chains given below trace back to one sample, sequenced in a study of T-cell reconstitution after alpha-beta-depleted transplantation in children. This sample's TCRbeta library carried unique molecular identifier barcodes. TCRdb re-derived calls from the PCR reads in MiXCR, one entry per CDR3 protein. Of around 240,000 distinct CDR3 sequences in the sample, around 8.9% were seen once. The source material was PBMCs from the stem cell graft donor, sampled from the stem cell graft. These receptors were obtained from a human donor who donated a stem cell graft to a child with SCID.

This clonotype was counted at least ten times. This chain links TRBV12-3 or TRBV12-4 with TRBJ1-2; 9 bases are shared with TRBD1. V lost 6 bases to trimming and J lost 1 base; unmatched junction nucleotides: 3. The CDR3 spans 14 residues. This chain's CDR3 is CASRGTGHNYGYTF. CDR3 coding DNA: TGTGCCAGCAGGGGGACAGGGCATAACTATGGCTACACCTTC.

This clonotype was seen at least ten times. This sequence joins TRBV6-1 and TRBJ1-2; D uncertain. CDR1 is MNHNS, CDR2 SASEGT, per germline. The CDR3 length is 14 residues. Trimming pared 6 bases from V and 0 bases from J, leaving 11 bases between. DNA for the CDR3: TGTGCCAGCAGAAAAGGCCCGACTAACTATGGCTACACCTTC. Residues: CASRKGPTNYGYTF.

Concerning this clonotype: Given a much more abundant clone one base away, this may be a read error. The V and J genes are TRBV20-1 and TRBJ2-1, with TRBD2 as a possible D gene (6 bases). Germline CDR1 and CDR2: DFQATT and SNEGSKA (reference sequence). The CDR3 runs to 17 residues. CDR3 loop: CCALSRGGELYYNEQFF. The CDR3 region has the DNA TGCTGTGCTCTCTCTCGTGGCGGGGAACTTTACTACAATGAGCAGTTCTTC.

Ten or more counts support this clonotype. This chain links TRBV9 with TRBJ2-2, with D uncertain. The germline gives CDR1 SGDLS, CDR2 YYNGEE. V shed 0 bases and J shed 0 bases, with 6 bases lying between them. The CDR3 covers 15 residues. The CDR3 sequence is CASSVGMSNTGELFF. Written as DNA, the CDR3 is TGTGCCAGCAGCGTAGGCATGTCGAACACCGGGGAGCTGTTTTTT. Full variable domain (outside the CDR3, taken from reference TRBV9 and TRBJ2-2): DSGVTQTPKHLITATGQRVTLRCSPRSGDLSVYWYQQSLDQGLQFLIQYYNGEERAKGNILERFSAQQFPDLHSELNLSSLELGDSALYFCASSVGMSNTGELFFGEGSRLTVL.

This clonotype was seen many times. The chain employs TRBV4-1 and TRBJ2-3; D might be TRBD2 (7 bases). Trimming stripped 4 bases from V and 3 bases from J, with 17 bases between. This CDR3 has 16 residues. Germline assignment: CDR1 MGHRA and CDR2 YSYEKL. CDR3 amino acids: CASSPRGGGATDTQYF. CDR3 nucleotides: TGCGCCAGCAGCCCTCGAGGAGGGGGGGCGACAGATACGCAGTATTTT.